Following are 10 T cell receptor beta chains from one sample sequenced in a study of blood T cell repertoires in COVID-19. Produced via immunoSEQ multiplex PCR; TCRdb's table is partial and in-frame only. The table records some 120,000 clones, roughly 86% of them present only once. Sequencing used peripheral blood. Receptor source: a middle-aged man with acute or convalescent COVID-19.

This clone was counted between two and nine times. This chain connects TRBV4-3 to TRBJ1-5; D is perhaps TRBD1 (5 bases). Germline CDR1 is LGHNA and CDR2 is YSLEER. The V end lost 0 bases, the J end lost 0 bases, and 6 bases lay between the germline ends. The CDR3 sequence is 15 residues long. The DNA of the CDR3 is TGCGCCAGCAGCCAAGAAGACAGTAGCAATCAGCCCCAGCATTTT. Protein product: CASSQEDSSNQPQHF.

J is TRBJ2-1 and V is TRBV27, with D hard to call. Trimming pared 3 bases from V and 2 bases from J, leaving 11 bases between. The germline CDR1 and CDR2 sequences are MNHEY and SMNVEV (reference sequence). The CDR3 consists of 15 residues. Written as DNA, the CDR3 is TGTGCCAGCAGTTTTTGGCCCACCGCCTACAATGAGCAGTTCTTC. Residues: CASSFWPTAYNEQFF.

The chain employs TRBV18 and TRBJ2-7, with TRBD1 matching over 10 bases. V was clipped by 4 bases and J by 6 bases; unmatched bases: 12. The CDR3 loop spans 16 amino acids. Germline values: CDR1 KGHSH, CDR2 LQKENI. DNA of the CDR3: TGTGCCAGCTCACTAATATCGGGACAGGGGCAAGGCGAGCAGTACTTC. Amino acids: CASSLISGQGQGEQYF.

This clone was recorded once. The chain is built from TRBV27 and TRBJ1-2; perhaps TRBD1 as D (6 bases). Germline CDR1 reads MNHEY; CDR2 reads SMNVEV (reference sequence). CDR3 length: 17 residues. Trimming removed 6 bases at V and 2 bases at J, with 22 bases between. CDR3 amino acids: CASREDGTYLDNYGYTF. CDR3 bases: TGTGCCAGCAGGGAGGACGGGACATACTTAGACAACTATGGCTACACCTTC.

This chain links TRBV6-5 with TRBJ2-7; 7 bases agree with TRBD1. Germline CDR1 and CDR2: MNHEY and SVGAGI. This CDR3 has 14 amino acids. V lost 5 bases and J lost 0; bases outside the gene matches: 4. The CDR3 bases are TGTGCCAGCAGTCGCAGGGGGAACTCCTACGAGCAGTACTTC. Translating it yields CASSRRGNSYEQYF.

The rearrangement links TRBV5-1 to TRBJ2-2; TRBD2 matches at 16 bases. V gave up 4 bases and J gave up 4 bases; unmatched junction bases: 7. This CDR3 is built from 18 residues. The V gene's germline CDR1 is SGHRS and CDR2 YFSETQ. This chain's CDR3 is CASSPGLAGGPGTGELFF. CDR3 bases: TGCGCCAGCAGCCCGGGACTAGCGGGGGGGCCGGGCACCGGGGAGCTGTTTTTT.

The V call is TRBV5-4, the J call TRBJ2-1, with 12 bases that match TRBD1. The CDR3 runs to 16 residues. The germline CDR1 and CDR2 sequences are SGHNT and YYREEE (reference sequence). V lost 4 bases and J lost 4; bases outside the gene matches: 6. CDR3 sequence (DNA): TGTGCCAGCAGCCCACCGGGACAGGGGGCATACAATGAGCAGTTCTTC. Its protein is CASSPPGQGAYNEQFF.

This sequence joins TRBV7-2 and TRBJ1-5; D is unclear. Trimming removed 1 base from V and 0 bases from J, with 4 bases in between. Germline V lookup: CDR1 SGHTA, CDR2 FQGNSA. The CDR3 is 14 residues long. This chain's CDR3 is CASSLDYSNQPQHF. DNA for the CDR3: TGTGCCAGCAGCTTAGATTATAGCAATCAGCCCCAGCATTTT.

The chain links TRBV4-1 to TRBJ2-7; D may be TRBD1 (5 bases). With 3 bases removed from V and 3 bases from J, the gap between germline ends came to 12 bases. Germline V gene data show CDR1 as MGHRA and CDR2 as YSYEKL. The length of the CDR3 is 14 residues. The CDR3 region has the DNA TGCGCCAGCAGCCAGCAGGGCCCAAACTACGAGCAGTACTTC. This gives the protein CASSQQGPNYEQYF.

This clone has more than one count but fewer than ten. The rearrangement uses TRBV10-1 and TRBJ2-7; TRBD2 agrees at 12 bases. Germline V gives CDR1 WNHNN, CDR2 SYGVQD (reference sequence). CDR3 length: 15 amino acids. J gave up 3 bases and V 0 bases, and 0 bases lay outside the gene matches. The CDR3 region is CASSESTSGGYEQYF. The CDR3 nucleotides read TGCGCCAGCAGTGAGTCGACTAGCGGGGGCTACGAGCAGTACTTC.